The TCR beta chain under discussion was sequenced for a study of blood T cell repertoires in COVID-19. Study summary: Before being deemed recovered, Cohort 3 donors had two negative PCRs, clearance, or symptom resolution.

The germline V gene has CDR1 SGHRS and CDR2 YFSETQ. Trimming removed 0 bases from V and 5 bases from J; junction bases left unmatched: 5. The CDR3 is 15 residues long. This table comes from immunoSEQ multiplex PCR, and its TCRdb copy is limited to in-frame clones, with some not included. The table has around 360,000 clones, over 75% seen once; the top ten hold 1.5% to 2%. Cohorts were assigned according to the clinical history that participants reported. Sequenced sample: PBMCs or T cells enriched from blood (not recorded which). The chain uses TRBV5-1 and TRBJ2-5, with TRBD2 matching over 9 bases. The clonotype originates from a man aged 40-49 years in a cohort exposed to, infected with or recovered from COVID-19 (not recorded which). The CDR3 nucleotides are TGCGCCAGCAGCTTGGCTAGCGGGGTAGACGAGACCCAGTACTTC. Translating it yields CASSLASGVDETQYF. Complete variable domain (other parts from reference TRBV5-1 and TRBJ2-5): KAGVTQTPRYLIKTRGQQVTLSCSPISGHRSVSWYQQTPGQGLQFLFEYFSETQRNKGNFPGRFSGRQFSNSRSEMNVSTLELGDSALYLCASSLASGVDETQYFGPGTRLLVL.